This T cell receptor (beta chain) appears in the sequencing data of a study of blood T cell repertoires in COVID-19. This clone was detected once. Trimming stripped 2 bases from V and 1 base from J, with 9 bases between. Germline-derived CDR1 and CDR2 are SGHDT and YYEEEE. CDR3 length: 14 amino acids. Profiled with immunoSEQ multiplex PCR; TCRdb holds only in-frame clones, not every one. This table holds 250,000 or so clones, just under 90% found once. This TCR derives from a woman aged 30 to 39 with acute COVID-19. V is TRBV5-6 and J is TRBJ1-1; D is perhaps TRBD1 (6 bases). Source material: PBMCs or T cells enriched from blood (not recorded which). This CDR3 is CASSFYRENTEAFF. CDR3 sequence (DNA): TGTGCCAGCAGCTTCTACAGGGAGAACACTGAAGCTTTCTTT.